This T cell receptor beta chain was sequenced for a study of blood T cell repertoires in COVID-19 (dated by TCRdb to the early 2020s). In terms of the full investigation: For ImmuneRACE Cohort 3, a participant was defined as recovered based on two consecutive negative NP/OP PCR tests, clearance by a healthcare professional, or resolution of symptoms. Where available, HLA class I and class II types were taken from metadata supplied by the sample provider and were not determined by assay-based typing. Subjects who had been exposed to COVID-19, were actively infected with it, or had recovered from it provided the deeply sampled blood TCRbeta repertoires that made up the dataset. Samples were obtained from the ongoing ImmuneRACE study (first 160 participants) and from roughly 1,300 subjects provided by 6 global collaborators. Nearly every sample came with metadata listing a de-identified subject ID, COVID-19 status, age in years and sex. The prospective study material was composed of cDNA or gDNA derived from T cells, B-cell-depleted T cells, or PBMCs. The repertoires were released in a freely available public database meant as a resource for research on the immune response to SARS-CoV-2. Collaborator samples came from the United States, Italy and Spain and covered acute and convalescent phases of COVID-19. Beyond this particular receptor, the publication reports: Clinical and demographic metadata were provided uncurated, with the amount varying by source and participant.

With regard to this clone: The specificity of this receptor is unknown. Qualities for individual bases were not recorded, and no much larger clone is one base off.

TCRbeta CDR3 regions were amplified from genomic DNA using the immunoSEQ Assay, a bias-controlled multiplex PCR. Under the source paper's analysis protocol: Nucleated cell counts per sample were estimated from amplification of reference gene primers within the assay. To quantify the absolute abundance of each unique TCRbeta CDR3 rearrangement, sequence reads were collapsed and filtered. Productive Simpson clonality was computed per sample as the square root of Simpson's diversity index over productive rearrangements. This is the immuneACCESS table as TCRdb keeps it, with only in-frame sequences that have V and J called. A part of the clones is gone; compared with another copy, unresolved V genes explain less than half, and the rest is unexplained. Clonal size and the V and J genes are those of that table, whereas D and trimming came from the DNA. In all, the sample holds approximately 200,000 clones, and around 86% of those were seen once. The top ten constitute 7% to 8.5% of the sample.

Participants in the prospective study were enrolled through a virtual design, were aged about 18 to 90 years, and lived in 20 to 30 United States geographic areas. In the prospective study, cohorts were assigned on the basis of participant-reported clinical history obtained from a screening survey and a study questionnaire. In the prospective study, whole blood, serum and a nasopharyngeal or oropharyngeal swab were collected from each participant by mobile phlebotomists. Prospective study participants could optionally give additional blood draws and questionnaires over a roughly 2-month period. Prospective study blood samples were shipped either frozen or at room temperature before DNA extraction. The CDR3 runs 10 amino acids, cysteine and phenylalanine included. Kept here is only the CDR3 DNA, which spans 30 bases and is read in frame from base 1. Via the germline V gene, CDR1 is SQVTM and CDR2 ANQGSEA.

The V and J genes are TRBV29-1 and TRBJ1-1; TRBD1 fits 8 bases in the junction. Sequenced material: PBMCs or T cells enriched from blood (not recorded which). This receptor was taken from a man younger than 40 in a cohort exposed to, infected with or recovered from COVID-19 (not recorded which). The DNA sequence is as follows: TGCACAGTGGACAGGGCTGAAGCTTTCTTT. This is translated as CTVDRAEAFF.